Following are 5 T cell receptor beta chains from one sample sequenced in a study of cytomegalovirus exposure and HLA in healthy donors. Clones were read by immunoSEQ multiplex PCR, and TCRdb kept only the in-frame ones, dropping some. Altogether under 200,000 clones are present, 86% being singletons, with the ten largest covering approximately 2.1%. Sequencing was performed on PBMCs. These receptors were taken from a woman aged 18 to 35 in good health and CMV-seronegative.

This clone was observed a few times. V usage is TRBV15 and J usage is TRBJ2-7; TRBD1 might be the D (6 bases). Trimming shortened V by 3 bases and J by 5 bases, and 20 bases separated the two germline ends. Germline assignment: CDR1 LNHNV and CDR2 YYDKDF (reference sequence). The CDR3 loop spans 16 amino acids. CDR3 in amino acids: CATSREDPTGYHEQYF. The CDR3 DNA follows: TGTGCCACCAGCAGGGAGGACCCTACAGGGTACCACGAGCAGTACTTC.

This chain joins TRBV4-3 and TRBJ2-5; 8 bases fit TRBD1. Germline-derived CDR1 and CDR2 are LGHNA and YSLEER. J gave up 3 bases and V 1 base, and 1 base lay outside the gene matches. The CDR3 loop spans 14 amino acids. CDR3 sequence (DNA): TGCGCCAGCAGCCAAGTGGGACAGGAAGAGACCCAGTACTTC. Residues: CASSQVGQEETQYF.

The chain carries TRBV6-5 and TRBJ2-7; TRBD2 aligns across 10 bases. The ends lost 8 bases at V and 2 bases at J; junction bases unmatched: 6. Germline V CDR1 and CDR2: MNHEY, SVGAGI. This CDR3 is built from 14 residues. The CDR3 reads CASARTSGPYEQYF. The DNA for the CDR3 is TGTGCCAGCGCTCGGACTAGCGGTCCCTACGAGCAGTACTTC.

This rearrangement joins TRBV4-1 to TRBJ2-1; D gene unclear. This CDR3 has 12 amino acids. Germline V lookup: CDR1 MGHRA, CDR2 YSYEKL. V shed 4 bases and J shed 7 bases, with 8 bases lying between them. CDR3 sequence reads: CASSRTLNEQFF. CDR3 nucleotides: TGCGCCAGCAGCCGCACCCTAAATGAGCAGTTCTTC.

This clone was counted between two and nine times. The chain couples TRBV27 to TRBJ1-4; tentatively, D is TRBD1 (5 bases). The CDR3 consists of 15 residues. Germline V CDR1 and CDR2: MNHEY, SMNVEV (reference sequence). V dropped 6 bases and J dropped 2 bases, with 13 bases sitting between them. The CDR3 is CASSKAGITNEKLFF. The CDR3 DNA is TGTGCCAGCAGCAAAGCAGGGATCACTAATGAAAAACTGTTTTTT.